A few counts support the clone carrying this TCR beta chain. The antigen remains undetermined. The ends lost 0 bases at V and 9 bases at J; junction bases unmatched: 9. The CDR3 covers 17 residues. Looked up from germline, CDR1 is LGHNA and CDR2 is YSLEER. The data originate from a study of T-cell memory formation after mild COVID-19. Whole-study findings and limits: For contracting clones, CD4+ ones sat mainly in CM and EM, CD8+ in EMRA.

The authors produced TCR alpha and TCR beta cDNA libraries with sample barcodes and UMIs by 5'RACE using constant-segment primers. TCRdb called the 5' RACE reads again in MiXCR, with one record for every CDR3 protein. The repertoire holds 150,000 to 200,000 distinct CDR3 sequences, with around 10% as singletons. Material for sequencing was PBMCs or a T cell subset sorted from them (not recorded which). The TCR was taken from a man aged 18 to 30 who had mild COVID-19 (a few samples of this study predate the infection). Cell type and time point are not known. V is TRBV4-3 and J is TRBJ1-6; 9 positions agree with TRBD1. The CDR3 reads CASSQDRGQGSGSPLHF. DNA of the CDR3: TGCGCCAGCAGCCAAGATCGTGGACAGGGGTCGGGTTCACCCCTCCACTTT.